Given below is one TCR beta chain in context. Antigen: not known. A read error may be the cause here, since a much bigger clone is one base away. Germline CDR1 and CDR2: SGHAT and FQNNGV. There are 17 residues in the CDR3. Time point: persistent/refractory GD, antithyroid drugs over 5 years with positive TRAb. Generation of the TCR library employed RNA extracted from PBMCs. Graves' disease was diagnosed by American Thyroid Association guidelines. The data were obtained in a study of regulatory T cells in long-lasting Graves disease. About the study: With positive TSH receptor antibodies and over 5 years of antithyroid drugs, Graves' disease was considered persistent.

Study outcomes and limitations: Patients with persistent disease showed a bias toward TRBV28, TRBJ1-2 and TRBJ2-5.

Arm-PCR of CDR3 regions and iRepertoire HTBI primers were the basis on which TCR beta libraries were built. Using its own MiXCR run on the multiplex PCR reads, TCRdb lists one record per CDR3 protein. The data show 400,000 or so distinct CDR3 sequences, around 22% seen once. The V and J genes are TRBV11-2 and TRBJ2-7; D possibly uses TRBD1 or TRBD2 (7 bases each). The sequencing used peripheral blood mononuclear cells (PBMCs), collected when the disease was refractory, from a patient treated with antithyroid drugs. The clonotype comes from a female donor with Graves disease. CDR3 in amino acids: CASSLAAGGEISYEQCF. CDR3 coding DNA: TGTGCCAGCAGCTTAGCGGCAGGGGGGGAAATCTCCTACGAGCAGTGCTTC.